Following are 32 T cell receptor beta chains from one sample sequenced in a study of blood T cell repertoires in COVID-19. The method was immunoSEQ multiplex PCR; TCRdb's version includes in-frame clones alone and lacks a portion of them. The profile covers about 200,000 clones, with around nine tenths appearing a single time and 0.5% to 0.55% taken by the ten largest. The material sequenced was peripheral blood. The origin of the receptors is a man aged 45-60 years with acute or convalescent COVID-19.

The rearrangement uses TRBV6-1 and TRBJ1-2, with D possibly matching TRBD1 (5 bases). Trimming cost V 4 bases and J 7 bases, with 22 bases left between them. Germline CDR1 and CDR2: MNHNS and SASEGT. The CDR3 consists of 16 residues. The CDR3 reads CASSGTTQDGVSGYTF. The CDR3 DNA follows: TGTGCCAGCAGTGGGACAACCCAGGACGGCGTCAGTGGCTACACCTTC.

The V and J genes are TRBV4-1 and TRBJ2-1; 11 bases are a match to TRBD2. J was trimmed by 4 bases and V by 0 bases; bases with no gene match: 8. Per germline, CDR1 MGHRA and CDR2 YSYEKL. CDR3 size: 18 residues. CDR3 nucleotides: TGCGCCAGCAGCCAAGATCCTCCGACTAGCGGGACTTACAATGAGCAGTTCTTC. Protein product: CASSQDPPTSGTYNEQFF.

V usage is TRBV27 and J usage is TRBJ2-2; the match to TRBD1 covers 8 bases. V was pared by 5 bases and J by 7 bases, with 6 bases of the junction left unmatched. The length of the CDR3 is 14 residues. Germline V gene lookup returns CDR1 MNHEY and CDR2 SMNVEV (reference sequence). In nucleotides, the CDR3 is TGTGCCAGCAGTCCCCAGGGGGCGGGCGGGGAGCTGTTTTTT. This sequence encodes CASSPQGAGGELFF.

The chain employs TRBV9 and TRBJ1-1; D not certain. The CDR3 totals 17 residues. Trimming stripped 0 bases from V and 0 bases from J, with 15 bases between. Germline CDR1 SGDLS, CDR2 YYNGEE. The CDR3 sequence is CASSVDPRLLMNTEAFF. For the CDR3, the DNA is TGTGCCAGCAGCGTAGACCCAAGACTTTTAATGAACACTGAAGCTTTCTTT.

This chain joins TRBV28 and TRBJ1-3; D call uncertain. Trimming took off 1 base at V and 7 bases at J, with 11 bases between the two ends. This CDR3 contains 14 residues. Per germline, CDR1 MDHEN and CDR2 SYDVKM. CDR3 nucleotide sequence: TGTGCCAGCAGTTTATCCTATCGGTCGAACACCATATATTTT. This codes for CASSLSYRSNTIYF.

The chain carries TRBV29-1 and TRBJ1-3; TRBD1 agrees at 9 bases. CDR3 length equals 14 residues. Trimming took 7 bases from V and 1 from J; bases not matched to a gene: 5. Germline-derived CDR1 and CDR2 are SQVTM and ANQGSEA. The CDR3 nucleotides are TGCAGCGCTTCACAGGGGGCTTCTGGAAACACCATATATTTT. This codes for CSASQGASGNTIYF.

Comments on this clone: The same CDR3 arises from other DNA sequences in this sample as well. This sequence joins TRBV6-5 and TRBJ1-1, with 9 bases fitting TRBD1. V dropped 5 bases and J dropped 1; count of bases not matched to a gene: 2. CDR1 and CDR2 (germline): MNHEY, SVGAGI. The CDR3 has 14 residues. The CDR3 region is CASSRTGANTEAFF. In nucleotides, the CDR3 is TGTGCCAGCAGTAGGACAGGGGCGAACACTGAAGCTTTCTTT.

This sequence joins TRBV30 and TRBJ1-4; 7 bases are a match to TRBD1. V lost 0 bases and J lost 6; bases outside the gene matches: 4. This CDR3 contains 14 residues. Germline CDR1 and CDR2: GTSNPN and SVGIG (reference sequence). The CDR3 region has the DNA TGTGCCTGGAGTGTACACAGGGGTGATGAAAAACTGTTTTTT. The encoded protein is CAWSVHRGDEKLFF.

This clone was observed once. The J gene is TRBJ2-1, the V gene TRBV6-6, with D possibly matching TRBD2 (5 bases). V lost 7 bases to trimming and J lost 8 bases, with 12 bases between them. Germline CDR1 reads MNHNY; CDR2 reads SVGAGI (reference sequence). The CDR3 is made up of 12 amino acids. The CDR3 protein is CASTNHGDEQFF. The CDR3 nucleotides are TGTGCCAGCACCAATCACGGGGATGAGCAGTTCTTC.

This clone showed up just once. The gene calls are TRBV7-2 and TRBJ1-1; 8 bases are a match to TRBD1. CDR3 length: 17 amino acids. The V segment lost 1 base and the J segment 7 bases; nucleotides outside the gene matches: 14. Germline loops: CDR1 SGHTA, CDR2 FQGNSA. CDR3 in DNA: TGTGCCAGCAGCTTAGGGACAGGGTATGTCGGGGCCGGTGAAGCTTTCTTT. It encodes CASSLGTGYVGAGEAFF.

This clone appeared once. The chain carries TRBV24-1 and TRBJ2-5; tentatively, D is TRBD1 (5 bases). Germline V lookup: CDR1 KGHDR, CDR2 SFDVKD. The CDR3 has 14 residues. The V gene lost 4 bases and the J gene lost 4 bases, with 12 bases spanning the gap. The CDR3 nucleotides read TGTGCCACCAGTGAACCCAGGGATGGAGAGACCCAGTACTTC. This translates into CATSEPRDGETQYF.

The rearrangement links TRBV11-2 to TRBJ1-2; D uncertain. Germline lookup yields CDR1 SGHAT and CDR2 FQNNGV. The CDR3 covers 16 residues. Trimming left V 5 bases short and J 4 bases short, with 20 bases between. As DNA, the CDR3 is TGTGCCAGCAGCCTAGGCTGGCGGGTACTCCTCTATGGCTACACCTTC. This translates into CASSLGWRVLLYGYTF.

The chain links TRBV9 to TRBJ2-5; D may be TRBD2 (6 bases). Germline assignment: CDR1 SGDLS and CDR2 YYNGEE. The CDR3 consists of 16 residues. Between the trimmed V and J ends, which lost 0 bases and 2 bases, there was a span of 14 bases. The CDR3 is CASSVGPHREQETQYF. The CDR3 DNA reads TGTGCCAGCAGCGTAGGCCCCCACCGGGAGCAAGAGACCCAGTACTTC.

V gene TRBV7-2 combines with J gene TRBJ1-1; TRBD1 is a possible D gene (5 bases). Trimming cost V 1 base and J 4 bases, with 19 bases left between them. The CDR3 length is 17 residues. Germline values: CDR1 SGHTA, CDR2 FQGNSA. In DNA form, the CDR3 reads TGTGCCAGCAGCTTAGAGAATTTTGGGGCGTTGGGCACTGAAGCTTTCTTT. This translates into CASSLENFGALGTEAFF.

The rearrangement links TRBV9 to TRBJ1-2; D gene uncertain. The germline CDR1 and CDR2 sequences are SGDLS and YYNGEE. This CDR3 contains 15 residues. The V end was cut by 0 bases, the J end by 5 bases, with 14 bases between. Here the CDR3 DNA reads TGTGCCAGCAGCGTAGATCCGGTCAGGCCGTATGGCTACACCTTC. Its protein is CASSVDPVRPYGYTF.

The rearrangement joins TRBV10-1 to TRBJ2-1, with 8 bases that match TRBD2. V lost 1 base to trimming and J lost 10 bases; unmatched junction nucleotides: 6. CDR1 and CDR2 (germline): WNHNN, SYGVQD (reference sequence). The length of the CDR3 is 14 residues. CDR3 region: CASSELLKRGEQFF. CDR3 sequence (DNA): TGCGCCAGCAGTGAGTTACTCAAGCGGGGGGAGCAGTTCTTC.

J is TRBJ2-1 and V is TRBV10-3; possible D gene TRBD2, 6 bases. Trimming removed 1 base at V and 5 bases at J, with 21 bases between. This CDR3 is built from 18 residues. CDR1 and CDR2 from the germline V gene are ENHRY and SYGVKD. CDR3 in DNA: TGTGCCATCAGTGAGTTAGTCTCCCCCGGGACTCAGGACAATGAGCAGTTCTTC. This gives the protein CAISELVSPGTQDNEQFF.

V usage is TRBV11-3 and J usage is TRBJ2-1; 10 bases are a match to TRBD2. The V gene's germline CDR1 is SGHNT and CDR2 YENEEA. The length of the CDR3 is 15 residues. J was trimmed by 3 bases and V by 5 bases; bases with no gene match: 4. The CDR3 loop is CASSQTSGVYNEQFF. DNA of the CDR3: TGTGCCAGCAGCCAAACTAGCGGGGTCTACAATGAGCAGTTCTTC.

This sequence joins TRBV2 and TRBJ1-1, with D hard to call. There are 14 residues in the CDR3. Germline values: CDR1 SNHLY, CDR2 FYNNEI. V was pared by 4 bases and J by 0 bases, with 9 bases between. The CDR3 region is CASSAMALNTEAFF. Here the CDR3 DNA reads TGTGCCAGCAGTGCAATGGCCCTGAACACTGAAGCTTTCTTT.

This CDR3 is CASSATGYSNQPQHF. In DNA, the CDR3 is TGTGCCAGCAGCGCCACAGGTTACAGCAATCAGCCCCAGCATTTT. This rearrangement joins TRBV9 to TRBJ1-5; tentatively, D is TRBD1 (5 bases). The germline V and J ends were trimmed by 3 bases and 1 base, with 11 bases remaining between them. Germline values: CDR1 SGDLS, CDR2 YYNGEE. This CDR3 has 15 residues.

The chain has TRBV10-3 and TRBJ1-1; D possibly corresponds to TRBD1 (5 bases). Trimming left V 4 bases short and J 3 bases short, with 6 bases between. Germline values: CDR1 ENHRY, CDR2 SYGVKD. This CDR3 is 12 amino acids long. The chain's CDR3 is CAISAGYTEAFF. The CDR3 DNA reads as TGTGCCATCAGTGCAGGGTACACTGAAGCTTTCTTT.

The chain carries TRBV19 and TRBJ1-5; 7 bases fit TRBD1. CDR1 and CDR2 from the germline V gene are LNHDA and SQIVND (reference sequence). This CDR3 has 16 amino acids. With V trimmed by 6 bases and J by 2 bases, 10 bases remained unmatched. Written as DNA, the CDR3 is TGTGCCAGTAGCCGAAAGACAGGGCCGGGCAATCAGCCCCAGCATTTT. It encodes CASSRKTGPGNQPQHF.

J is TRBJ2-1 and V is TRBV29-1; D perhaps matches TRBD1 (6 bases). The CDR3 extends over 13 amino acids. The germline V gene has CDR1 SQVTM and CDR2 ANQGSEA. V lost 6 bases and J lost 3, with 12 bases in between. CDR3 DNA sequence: TGCAGCGTCTCAGGGGTGAGCTACAATGAGCAGTTCTTC. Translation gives CSVSGVSYNEQFF.

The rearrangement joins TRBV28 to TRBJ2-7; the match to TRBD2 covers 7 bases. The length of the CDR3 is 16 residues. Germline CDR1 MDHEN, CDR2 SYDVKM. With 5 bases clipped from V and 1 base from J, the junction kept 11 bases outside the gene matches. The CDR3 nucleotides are TGTGCCAGCAGTACCCGTTGGGGGGGTGGATCCTACGAGCAGTACTTC. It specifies CASSTRWGGGSYEQYF. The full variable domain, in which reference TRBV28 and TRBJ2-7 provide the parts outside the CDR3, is DVKVTQSSRYLVKRTGEKVFLECVQDMDHENMFWYRQDPGLGLRLIYFSYDVKMKEKGDIPEGYSVSREKKERFSLILESASTNQTSMYLCASSTRWGGGSYEQYFGPGTRLTVT.

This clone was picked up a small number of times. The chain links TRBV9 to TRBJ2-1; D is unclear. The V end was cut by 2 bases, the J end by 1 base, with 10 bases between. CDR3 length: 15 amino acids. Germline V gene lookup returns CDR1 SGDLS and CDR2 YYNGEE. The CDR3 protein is CASSVGFGSYNEQFF. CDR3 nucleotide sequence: TGTGCCAGCAGCGTCGGGTTCGGGTCCTACAATGAGCAGTTCTTC.

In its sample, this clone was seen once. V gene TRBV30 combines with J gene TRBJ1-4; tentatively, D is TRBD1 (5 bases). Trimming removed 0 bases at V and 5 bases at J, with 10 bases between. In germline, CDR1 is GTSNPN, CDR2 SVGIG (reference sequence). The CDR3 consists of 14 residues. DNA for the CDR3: TGTGCCTGGAGTGTAGACAGCCCGAATGAAAAACTGTTTTTT. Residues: CAWSVDSPNEKLFF.

CDR3 region: CASSSLGLGIDEQFF. The CDR3 region has the DNA TGTGCCAGCAGTTCGCTGGGACTAGGGATTGATGAGCAGTTCTTC. The rearrangement uses TRBV28 and TRBJ2-1; TRBD2 matches 8 bases. Looked up from germline, CDR1 is MDHEN and CDR2 is SYDVKM. This CDR3 spans 15 amino acids. With 4 bases clipped from V and 8 bases from J, the junction kept 10 bases outside the gene matches.

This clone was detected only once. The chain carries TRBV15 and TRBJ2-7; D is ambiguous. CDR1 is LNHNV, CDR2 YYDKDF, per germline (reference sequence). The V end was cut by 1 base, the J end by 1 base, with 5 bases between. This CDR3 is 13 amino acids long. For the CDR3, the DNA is TGTGCCACCAGCAGAGCCCTATCCTACGAGCAGTACTTC. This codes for CATSRALSYEQYF. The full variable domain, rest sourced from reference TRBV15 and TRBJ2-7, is DAMVIQNPRYQVTQFGKPVTLSCSQTLNHNVMYWYQQKSSQAPKLLFHYYDKDFNNEADTPDNFQSRRPNTSFCFLDIRSPGLGDTAMYLCATSRALSYEQYFGPGTRLTVT.

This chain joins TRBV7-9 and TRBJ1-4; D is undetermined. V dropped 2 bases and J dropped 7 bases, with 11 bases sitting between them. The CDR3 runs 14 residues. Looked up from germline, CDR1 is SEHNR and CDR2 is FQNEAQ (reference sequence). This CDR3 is CASSLRQSSEKLFF. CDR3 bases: TGTGCCAGCAGCTTACGACAATCGAGTGAAAAACTGTTTTTT.

The CDR3 bases are TGTGCCAGCAGTTACACCGGACAGGGCCACGGCTACACCTTC. It is translated as CASSYTGQGHGYTF. This chain links TRBV6-6 with TRBJ1-2; 8 nucleotides line up with TRBD1. The V and J ends lost 2 bases and 8 bases, in that order; junction bases with no gene match: 7. Germline lookup yields CDR1 MNHNY and CDR2 SVGAGI (reference sequence). The CDR3 length is 14 residues.

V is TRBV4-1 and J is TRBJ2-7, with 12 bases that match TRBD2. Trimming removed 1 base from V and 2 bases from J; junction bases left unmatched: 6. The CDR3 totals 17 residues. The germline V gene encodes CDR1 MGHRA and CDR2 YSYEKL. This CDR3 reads CASSQGGLAGVPYEQYF. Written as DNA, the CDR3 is TGCGCCAGCAGCCAAGGGGGACTAGCGGGTGTACCCTACGAGCAGTACTTC.

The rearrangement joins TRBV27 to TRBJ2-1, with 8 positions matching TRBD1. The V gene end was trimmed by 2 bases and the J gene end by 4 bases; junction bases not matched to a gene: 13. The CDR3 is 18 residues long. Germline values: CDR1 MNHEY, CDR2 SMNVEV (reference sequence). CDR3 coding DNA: TGTGCCAGCAGTTTACCCCGCCGACAGGGGCAAGTTTACAATGAGCAGTTCTTC. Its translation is CASSLPRRQGQVYNEQFF.